This T cell receptor (beta chain) was observed in a study of tumor-infiltrating lymphocytes in oesophageal squamous cell carcinoma. CDR3 length: 15 residues. Germline loops: CDR1 SGHTA, CDR2 FQGTGA. From the reads, TCRdb called clonotypes with MiXCR, one entry per CDR3 protein. The data show roughly 11,000 distinct CDR3 sequences, nearly 60% seen once. This clonotype showed up just once. The receptor was isolated from a female donor with esophageal squamous cell carcinoma. Input material: blood. The rearrangement joins TRBV7-3 to TRBJ2-3; 10 nucleotides line up with TRBD1. The J call is in doubt because the DNA end fits TRBJ2-5 better. CDR3 region: CASSLVGQGKETQYF. The CDR3 DNA is TGTGCCAGCAGCTTGGTGGGACAGGGGAAGGAGACCCAGTACTTC.